The 5 T cell receptor beta chains given below trace back to one sample, sequenced in a study of T cell repertoires in cytomegalovirus infection. TCRdb fed the reads into MiXCR, producing one record per CDR3 protein. The table lists 150,000 or so distinct CDR3 sequences, over 30% of them singletons. No antigen has been assigned to these receptors. This sample comprised CD8+ T cells from cultured PBMCs, obtained from culture after CMV antigen stimulation. Receptors were obtained from a human donor in good health (CMV status not recorded). Some clones in this sample may be carry-over from other donors' samples.

The CDR3 nucleotides read TGTGCCAGTGCGGTCCCGGGACAGGTGTCGGGGACTGAAGCTTTCTTT. Protein: CASAVPGQVSGTEAFF. This sequence joins TRBV19 and TRBJ1-1; 8 positions agree with TRBD1. Germline assignment: CDR1 LNHDA and CDR2 SQIVND (reference sequence). There are 16 residues in the CDR3. Trimming at V came to 8 bases and at J to 5 bases, leaving 16 bases not matched to a gene.

The CDR3 region is CASSEGPANYGYTF. DNA of the CDR3: TGTGCCAGCAGTGAAGGTCCAGCTAACTATGGCTACACCTTC. V and J are TRBV2 and TRBJ1-2; D remains unclear. Germline V CDR1 and CDR2: SNHLY, FYNNEI. V lost 1 base to trimming and J lost 0 bases, with 6 bases between them. The CDR3 loop spans 14 amino acids.

This clonotype has ten or more counts. The junction does not match germline at one end; this may be a read error. The chain carries TRBV6-2 or TRBV6-3 and TRBJ2-7; D is undetermined. The CDR3 runs 11 residues. The germline V gene has CDR1 MNHEY and CDR2 SVGEGT. The CDR3: CASSHSYEQYF. The CDR3 DNA follows: TGTGCCAGCAGTCACTCCTACGAGCAGTACTTC.

CDR3 amino acids: CASSFSGGLPYNEQFF. In DNA form, the CDR3 reads TGTGCCAGCAGTTTTTCGGGGGGGCTCCCTTACAATGAGCAGTTCTTC. The chain is built from TRBV28 and TRBJ2-1, with TRBD2 matching 8 bases. CDR3 length equals 16 residues. Germline V gene data show CDR1 as MDHEN and CDR2 as SYDVKM. With V trimmed by 3 bases and J by 4 bases, 8 bases remained unmatched. Based on the CDR3 plus reference TRBV28 and TRBJ2-1, the full variable domain is DVKVTQSSRYLVKRTGEKVFLECVQDMDHENMFWYRQDPGLGLRLIYFSYDVKMKEKGDIPEGYSVSREKKERFSLILESASTNQTSMYLCASSFSGGLPYNEQFFGPGTRLTVL.

This clonotype was found a few times. This rearrangement joins TRBV7-6 to TRBJ2-5; 11 nucleotides match TRBD1. CDR3 size: 15 residues. The germline V gene encodes CDR1 SGHVS and CDR2 FNYEAQ. V lost 4 bases and J lost 4; bases outside the gene matches: 5. CDR3 amino acids: CASSSLGQGGETQYF. Here the CDR3 DNA reads TGTGCCAGCAGCTCCCTGGGACAGGGGGGAGAGACCCAGTACTTC.